Following are 17 T cell receptor beta chains from one sample sequenced in a study of blood T cell repertoires in COVID-19. Sequenced by immunoSEQ multiplex PCR; TCRdb stores in-frame clones only, minus some. The table has over 350,000 clones, roughly nine tenths seen once. Sequenced sample: PBMCs or T cells enriched from blood (not recorded which). The source of these receptors is a woman aged 40 to 50 who had been exposed to COVID-19.

This sequence joins TRBV3-1 (or the pseudogene TRBV3-2) and TRBJ1-6; 9 bases fit TRBD1. Germline V gives CDR1 LGHDT, CDR2 YNNKEL (reference sequence). Trimming at V came to 5 bases and at J to 3 bases, leaving 5 bases not matched to a gene. The CDR3 spans 16 residues. The DNA of the CDR3 is TGTGCCAGCAGCTATGGGACAGGGAACTATAATTCACCCCTCCACTTT. Its translation is CASSYGTGNYNSPLHF.

This clone was seen a single time. V gene TRBV24-1 combines with J gene TRBJ1-1; 7 bases match TRBD1. Trimming removed 3 bases from V and 11 bases from J; junction bases left unmatched: 8. Germline CDR1 and CDR2: KGHDR and SFDVKD. The CDR3 totals 13 residues. Here the CDR3 DNA reads TGTGCCACCAGTGATGGACAGGCGGGTGATGCTTTCTTT. This gives the protein CATSDGQAGDAFF.

The CDR3 sequence is CASRARDNEQFF. CDR3 DNA: TGTGCCAGCAGGGCCCGGGACAATGAGCAGTTCTTC. The chain is built from TRBV12-3 or TRBV12-4 and TRBJ2-1; no reliable D call. V was trimmed by 6 bases and J by 5 bases, leaving 8 bases between them. The CDR3 loop spans 12 amino acids.

The gene calls are TRBV5-5 and TRBJ2-7, with 8 bases matching TRBD1. The germline gives CDR1 SGHKS, CDR2 YYEKEE (reference sequence). V was pared by 1 base and J by 6 bases, with 6 bases of the junction left unmatched. The CDR3 loop spans 14 amino acids. The CDR3 DNA is TGTGCCAGCAGCTTGACAGGGGGAATTGGCGAGCAGTACTTC. The encoded protein is CASSLTGGIGEQYF.

The chain uses TRBV27 and TRBJ2-5; 10 bases are a match to TRBD1. Trimming at V came to 5 bases and at J to 4 bases, leaving 7 bases not matched to a gene. In germline, CDR1 is MNHEY, CDR2 SMNVEV (reference sequence). CDR3 length equals 15 residues. The CDR3 DNA follows: TGTGCCAGCAGTGCCCCCGGGACAGGGGCAGAGACCCAGTACTTC. Translated: CASSAPGTGAETQYF.

This sequence joins TRBV15 and TRBJ2-7; TRBD2 agrees at 7 bases. The CDR3 consists of 15 residues. The ends lost 1 base at V and 0 bases at J; junction bases unmatched: 3. The germline CDR1 and CDR2 sequences are LNHNV and YYDKDF (reference sequence). CDR3 sequence reads: CATSRGREGSYEQYF. In nucleotides, the CDR3 is TGTGCCACCAGCAGAGGCAGGGAGGGCTCCTACGAGCAGTACTTC.

The V call is TRBV7-9, the J call TRBJ1-1, with 7 bases identical to TRBD1. Germline V CDR1 and CDR2: SEHNR, FQNEAQ (reference sequence). The V and J ends lost 1 base and 6 bases, in that order; junction bases with no gene match: 5. This CDR3 spans 14 amino acids. The CDR3 DNA follows: TGTGCCAGCAGCTTAGAGGGGGCGAGGGCTGAAGCTTTCTTT. This encodes CASSLEGARAEAFF.

The V gene is TRBV7-2, the J gene TRBJ2-1, with 7 bases lining up with TRBD2. The trim removed 5 bases at V and 7 bases at J, leaving 8 bases unmatched. The CDR3 totals 14 residues. Germline V gene lookup returns CDR1 SGHTA and CDR2 FQGNSA. CDR3 sequence (DNA): TGTGCCAGCAGCAGCGGGAAGGGTAAAAATGAGCAGTTCTTC. This gives the protein CASSSGKGKNEQFF. The whole variable domain, remainder taken from reference TRBV7-2 and TRBJ2-1, is GAGVSQSPSNKVTEKGKDVELRCDPISGHTALYWYRQSLGQGLEFLIYFQGNSAPDKSGLPSDRFSAERTGGSVSTLTIQRTQQEDSAVYLCASSSGKGKNEQFFGPGTRLTVL.

The chain joins TRBV30 to TRBJ2-2; D is undetermined. CDR1 is GTSNPN and CDR2 is SVGIG in the germline V gene (reference sequence). The CDR3 length is 14 residues. V lost 4 bases and J 3 bases, leaving 12 bases between the germline ends. The CDR3 sequence is CAWTGNRYTGELFF. The CDR3 bases are TGTGCCTGGACTGGCAACAGATACACCGGGGAGCTGTTTTTT. The full variable domain, its missing parts supplied by reference TRBV30 and TRBJ2-2, is SQTIHQWPATLVQPVGSPLSLECTVEGTSNPNLYWYRQAAGRGLQLLFYSVGIGQISSEVPQNLSASRPQDRQFILSSKKLLLSDSGFYLCAWTGNRYTGELFFGEGSRLTVL.

The chain has TRBV6-5 and TRBJ2-1; TRBD2 matches at 10 bases. Germline V gives CDR1 MNHEY, CDR2 SVGAGI. V was clipped by 4 bases and J by 5 bases; unmatched bases: 5. This CDR3 contains 15 residues. As DNA, the CDR3 is TGTGCCAGCAGTTTCACTAGCGGGGTTAACAATGAGCAGTTCTTC. Its protein product is CASSFTSGVNNEQFF.

V gene TRBV25-1 combines with J gene TRBJ2-5, with TRBD2 as a possible D gene (5 bases). V was pared by 6 bases and J by 3 bases, with 11 bases between. CDR3 length: 13 residues. CDR1 MGHDK and CDR2 SYGVNS come from the germline V gene. The CDR3 DNA sequence: TGTGCCAGCAGGAGACTATCTGAAGAGACCCAGTACTTC. This encodes CASRRLSEETQYF. Filled out from reference TRBV25-1 and TRBJ2-5, the complete variable domain reads EADIYQTPRYLVIGTGKKITLECSQTMGHDKMYWYQQDPGMELHLIHYSYGVNSTEKGDLSSESTVSRIRTEHFPLTLESARPSHTSQYLCASRRLSEETQYFGPGTRLLVL.

This chain links TRBV10-3 with TRBJ1-5, with TRBD1 identical over 9 bases. J was trimmed by 3 bases and V by 4 bases; bases with no gene match: 4. The CDR3 loop spans 15 amino acids. The germline gives CDR1 ENHRY, CDR2 SYGVKD. CDR3 sequence reads: CAISAGTGTNQPQHF. The CDR3 coding sequence is TGTGCCATCAGTGCCGGGACAGGGACCAATCAGCCCCAGCATTTT.

V is TRBV7-8 and J is TRBJ2-1; D is undetermined. CDR3 size: 15 residues. The germline CDR1 and CDR2 sequences are SGHVS and FQNEAQ. Trimming removed 0 bases at V and 0 bases at J, with 6 bases between. Written as DNA, the CDR3 is TGTGCCAGCAGCTTAGCGTCCTTCTCCTACAATGAGCAGTTCTTC. Its protein is CASSLASFSYNEQFF.

The rearrangement joins TRBV5-4 to TRBJ2-2; 8 bases line up with TRBD1. J gave up 4 bases and V 8 bases, and 13 bases lay outside the gene matches. The CDR3 totals 16 residues. Per the germline V gene, CDR1 is SGHNT and CDR2 is YYREEE (reference sequence). The CDR3 DNA is TGTGCCAGACAGGGGGGACCCCCGCGGGGCACCGGGGAGCTGTTTTTT. Its protein product is CARQGGPPRGTGELFF.

The genes are TRBV6-6 and TRBJ1-5; D possibly corresponds to TRBD1 (6 bases). The germline V gene has CDR1 MNHNY and CDR2 SVGAGI (reference sequence). This CDR3 spans 15 amino acids. Trimming took 5 bases from V and 5 from J, leaving 16 bases between them. CDR3 nucleotide sequence: TGTGCCAGCAGTAGAAGTGGGGGGGCCTATCAGCCCCAGCATTTT. This gives the protein CASSRSGGAYQPQHF.

The CDR3 protein is CAGGLSDEQFF. In nucleotides, the CDR3 is TGTGCCGGCGGACTGAGCGATGAGCAGTTCTTC. This chain links TRBV2 with TRBJ2-1; D may be TRBD2 (5 bases). Trimming took 11 bases from V and 8 from J, leaving 13 bases between them. Germline CDR1 is SNHLY and CDR2 is FYNNEI. The CDR3 totals 11 residues.

The chain recombines TRBV18 with TRBJ2-3, with 9 positions matching TRBD1. With 3 bases clipped from V and 8 bases from J, the junction kept 9 bases outside the gene matches. The germline gives CDR1 KGHSH, CDR2 LQKENI. The CDR3 is 15 residues long. This chain's CDR3 is CASSPFGTGRSTQYF. The CDR3 DNA is TGTGCCAGCTCACCCTTCGGGACAGGGAGGTCTACGCAGTATTTT.